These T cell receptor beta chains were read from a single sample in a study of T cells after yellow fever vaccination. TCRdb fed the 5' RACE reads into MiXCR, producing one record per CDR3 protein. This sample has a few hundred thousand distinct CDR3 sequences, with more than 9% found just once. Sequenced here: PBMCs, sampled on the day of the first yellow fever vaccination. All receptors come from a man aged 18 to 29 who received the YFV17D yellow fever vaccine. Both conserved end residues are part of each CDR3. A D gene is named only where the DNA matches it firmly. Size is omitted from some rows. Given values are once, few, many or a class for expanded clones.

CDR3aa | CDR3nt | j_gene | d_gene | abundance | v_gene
CAISVGGGTDTQYF | TGTGCCATCAGTGTTGGTGGGGGCACAGATACGCAGTATTTT | TRBJ2-3 | NA | few | TRBV10-3
CASSKLSQNTEAFF | TGTGCCAGTAGTAAATTGAGTCAGAACACTGAAGCTTTCTTT | TRBJ1-1 | NA | NA | TRBV19
CASTHSGLNTGELFF | TGTGCCAGCACCCACTCGGGACTTAACACCGGGGAGCTGTTTTTT | TRBJ2-2 | NA | many | TRBV28
CASSLADGGGGETQYF | TGTGCCAGCAGCTTAGCAGACGGAGGCGGTGGCGAGACCCAGTACTTC | TRBJ2-5 | NA | few | TRBV7-6
CASSPTGISGSPLHF | TGTGCCAGCAGCCCCACCGGGATTTCGGGTTCACCCCTCCACTTT | TRBJ1-6 | NA | NA | TRBV7-2
CASSLGGYFYNEQFF | TGTGCCAGCAGCTTAGGGGGTTACTTCTACAATGAGCAGTTCTTC | TRBJ2-1 | NA | NA | TRBV7-2
CASSKTGLAGESSYNEQFF | TGTGCCAGCAGCAAAACTGGACTAGCGGGGGAGAGCTCCTACAATGAGCAGTTCTTC | TRBJ2-1 | TRBD2 | NA | TRBV9
CASSAGAYNSPLHF | TGTGCCAGCAGCGCCGGGGCCTATAATTCACCCCTCCACTTT | TRBJ1-6 | NA | many | TRBV9
CSAPGQGAYEQYF | TGCAGTGCCCCGGGACAGGGGGCTTACGAGCAGTACTTC | TRBJ2-7 | TRBD1 | NA | TRBV20-1
CASSLTVSEPQHF | TGCGCCAGCAGCCTAACGGTTTCAGAGCCCCAGCATTTT | TRBJ1-5 | NA | NA | TRBV4-1
CASITGGSTDTQYF | TGTGCCAGCATTACAGGGGGGAGCACAGATACGCAGTATTTT | TRBJ2-3 | TRBD1 | NA | TRBV6-5
CASSLVGFNEQFF | TGTGCCAGCAGCTTAGTCGGGTTCAATGAGCAGTTCTTC | TRBJ2-1 | NA | many | TRBV7-8
CASSPEGQAKAFF | TGTGCCAGCAGCCCCGAGGGACAGGCTAAAGCTTTCTTT | TRBJ1-1 | TRBD1 | few | TRBV3-1
CASSLGIF | TGTGCCAGCAGCTTGGGGATCTTC | TRBJ2-1 | NA | NA | TRBV7-9
CASSQVDRFMNTGELFF | TGCGCCAGCAGCCAAGTAGACAGATTTATGAACACCGGGGAGCTGTTTTTT | TRBJ2-2 | NA | NA | TRBV4-1
CASSLQLAGAFTDTQYF | TGTGCCAGCAGCCTACAACTAGCGGGGGCCTTCACAGATACGCAGTATTTT | TRBJ2-3 | TRBD2 | NA | TRBV5-6
CASSIGGGDTQYF | TGTGCCAGTAGTATAGGAGGCGGGGATACGCAGTATTTT | TRBJ2-3 | NA | few | TRBV19
CASSVGVLGQSSYNEQFF | TGTGCCAGCAGCGTCGGCGTTCTCGGGCAGAGCTCCTACAATGAGCAGTTCTTC | TRBJ2-1 | NA | few | TRBV9
CASSPPALTPGSCFF | NA | TRBJ2-2 | NA | NA | TRBV7-3
CSVAQGRETQYF | TGCAGCGTTGCACAGGGTAGAGAGACCCAGTACTTC | TRBJ2-5 | NA | NA | TRBV29-1
CASSQAGQGVYNEQFF | TGCGCCAGCAGCCAAGCGGGACAGGGGGTTTACAATGAGCAGTTCTTC | TRBJ2-1 | TRBD1 | NA | TRBV4-1
CASSYLWDRSDEKLFF | TGTGCCAGCAGTTACTTATGGGACAGATCGGATGAAAAACTGTTTTTT | TRBJ1-4 | TRBD1 | NA | TRBV6-2/TRBV6-3
CASSSLGTAGSRGQFF | TGTGCCAGCAGCTCCCTAGGGACAGCCGGGTCAAGGGGGCAGTTCTTC | TRBJ2-1 | TRBD1 | NA | TRBV7-2
CASSEWTAVPYGYTF | TGTGCCAGCAGCGAGTGGACAGCGGTACCCTATGGCTACACCTTC | TRBJ1-2 | NA | few | TRBV5-5
CASTRDPGPSNEQFF | TGTGCCAGCACTCGGGATCCGGGACCTTCGAATGAGCAGTTCTTC | TRBJ2-1 | NA | once | TRBV2
CSVWDRGYNEQFF | TGCAGCGTTTGGGACAGGGGGTACAATGAGCAGTTCTTC | TRBJ2-1 | TRBD1 | few | TRBV29-1
CASSHQGGGNYEQYF | TGCGCCAGCAGCCACCAAGGGGGAGGAAACTACGAGCAGTACTTC | TRBJ2-7 | NA | few | TRBV4-3
CASSPHRAPEAFF | TGTGCCAGCAGTCCTCACAGGGCCCCTGAAGCTTTCTTT | TRBJ1-1 | NA | NA | TRBV6-2/TRBV6-3
CASSLDVSTDTQYF | TGTGCCAGCAGCTTAGATGTCTCCACAGATACGCAGTATTTT | TRBJ2-3 | NA | few | TRBV7-2
CASRLQGFETQYF | TGTGCCAGCAGATTACAGGGGTTTGAGACCCAGTACTTC | TRBJ2-5 | TRBD1 | few | TRBV2
CASSTTGPYEQYF | TGCGCCAGCAGCACGACTGGGCCCTACGAGCAGTACTTC | TRBJ2-7 | NA | many | TRBV5-1
CSAREDPLATNEKLFF | TGCAGTGCTAGAGAGGATCCCCTTGCAACTAATGAAAAACTGTTTTTT | TRBJ1-4 | NA | NA | TRBV20-1
CASSEGISQETQYF | TGTGCCAGCAGTGAGGGGATATCGCAAGAGACCCAGTACTTC | TRBJ2-5 | NA | NA | TRBV12-3/TRBV12-4
CASSMGGGFQPQHF | TGTGCCAGCAGCATGGGGGGGGGCTTTCAGCCCCAGCATTTT | TRBJ1-5 | NA | many | TRBV7-2